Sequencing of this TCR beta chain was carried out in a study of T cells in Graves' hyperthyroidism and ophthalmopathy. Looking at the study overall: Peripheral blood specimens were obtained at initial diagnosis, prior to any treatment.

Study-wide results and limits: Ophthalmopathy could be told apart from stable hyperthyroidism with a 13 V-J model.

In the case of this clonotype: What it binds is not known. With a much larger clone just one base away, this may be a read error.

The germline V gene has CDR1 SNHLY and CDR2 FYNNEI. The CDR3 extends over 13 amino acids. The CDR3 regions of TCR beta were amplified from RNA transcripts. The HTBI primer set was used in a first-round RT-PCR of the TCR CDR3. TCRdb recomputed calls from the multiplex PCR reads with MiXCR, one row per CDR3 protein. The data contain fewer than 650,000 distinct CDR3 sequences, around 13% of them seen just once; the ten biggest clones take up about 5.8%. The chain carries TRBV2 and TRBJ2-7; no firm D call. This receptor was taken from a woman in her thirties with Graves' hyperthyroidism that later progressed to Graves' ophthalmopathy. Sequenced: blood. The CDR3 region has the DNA TGTGCCAGCAGGTTTATCAGCTCCTACGAGCAGCACTTC. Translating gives CASRFISSYEQHF.